This TCR beta chain is drawn from a study of Ad26.COV2.S vaccination and SARS-CoV-2 variants. As for the study in general: Ad26.COV2.S, an intramuscular injection, was given once or twice 56 days apart.

Treatment in this sample: roughly 19 received Ad26.COV2.S at low or high dose, single or two shots; five or six received placebo; per-sample allocation not given. Following the first vaccine or placebo injection, samples were taken on day 63. An 18-55-year-old adult in Boston served as donor. Using immunoSEQ multiplex PCR, the repertoire was profiled, and TCRdb retains in-frame clones only, with some absent. The sample includes about 280,000 clones, about 89% of them seen just once. Study-wide results and limits: Recipients of vaccine and of placebo showed similar breadth of their non-spike TCR repertoires.

The germline V and J ends were trimmed by 0 bases and 9 bases, with 15 bases remaining between them. This CDR3 spans 15 amino acids. The germline gives CDR1 SNHLY, CDR2 FYNNEI. Concerning this clone itself: Its target is unknown.

The chain joins TRBV2 to TRBJ1-5; D ambiguous. The material was peripheral blood, obtained in a trial of Ad26.COV2.S vaccine versus placebo. The sequence was collected from a person between 18 and 65 years old who received the Ad26.COV2.S COVID-19 vaccine or a placebo. The CDR3 reads CASSEAGGRRRPQHF. The DNA of the CDR3 is TGTGCCAGCAGTGAAGCAGGAGGCAGGAGGAGGCCCCAGCATTTT.